This TCR beta chain was recorded in a study of T cell responses to AZD1222 COVID-19 vaccine. Germline V gives CDR1 WNHNN, CDR2 SYGVQD (reference sequence). Trimming removed 8 bases from V and 0 bases from J, with 5 bases in between. CDR3 length: 12 residues. Details on this clone: Antigen specificity is unknown.

Assay used: immunoSEQ multiplex PCR; TCRdb lists only in-frame clones, some missing. The sample has tens of thousands of clones; approximately 91% are singletons. Study-level points and caveats: No day 14 peak samples; only post-peak repertoires were characterized.

The source of this sequence is an adult in good health. Sequencing used peripheral blood, obtained on day 0 of AZD1222 vaccination. The chain combines TRBV10-1 with TRBJ2-1, with unresolved D. CDR3 in DNA: TGCGCCAGCGGGGACTCCTACAATGAGCAGTTCTTC. This gives the protein CASGDSYNEQFF.